This T cell receptor (beta chain) stems from a study of T-cell memory formation after mild COVID-19. The wider study: For the most part, TCR clusters were specific to one donor.

Constant-segment primers were used for 5'RACE, and the resulting TCR alpha and TCR beta cDNA libraries carried sample barcodes and UMIs. Each CDR3 protein is one row after TCRdb ran MiXCR on the 5' RACE reads. The sample contains approximately 100,000 distinct CDR3 sequences, 11% of which appear only once. Findings of the study overall: Detection of some responders pre-infection suggested pre-existing cross-reactive memory T cells participated.

In this sample, this clonotype turned up many times. What it binds is unknown. The CDR3 is 16 residues long. V was trimmed by 5 bases and J by 1 base, leaving 15 bases between them. The chain couples TRBV12-3 or TRBV12-4 to TRBJ2-1, with D tentatively TRBD1 (6 bases). The sequence was collected from a man aged 18-30 years who had mild COVID-19 (a few samples of this study predate the infection). Cell type and time point are not known. Material: PBMCs or a T cell subset sorted from them (not recorded which). The DNA of the CDR3 is TGTGCCAGCAGTCCCTTCGCAGGGGCGTCCTACAATGAGCAGTTCTTC. Translated, it gives CASSPFAGASYNEQFF.